Listed below are T cell receptor beta chains from one sample, sequenced in a study of cytomegalovirus exposure and HLA in healthy donors. This table comes from immunoSEQ multiplex PCR, and its TCRdb copy is limited to in-frame clones, with some not included. Here the sample spans 95,000 to 150,000 clones, around 66% being singletons. The source material was PBMCs. The receptors derive from a man aged 18 to 29 in good health and CMV-seronegative. Each CDR3 is given with its conserved first and last residue. The order of the fields is clone size, V gene, J gene, D gene, CDR3 protein, CDR3 DNA. The D gene is left open where the match is weak. The listing skips clone size in some rows; elsewhere it reads once, few, many or a size class.

>once|TRBV6-6|TRBJ2-6|NA
CASSYRGSGANVLTF
TGTGCCAGCAGTTACCGGGGGTCAGGGGCCAACGTCCTGACTTTC
>NA|TRBV19|TRBJ1-2|TRBD1
CASVDRDYGYTF
TGTGCCAGTGTGGACAGGGACTATGGCTACACCTTC
>once|TRBV4-1|TRBJ2-7|TRBD2
CASSLLPRSSGGAYEQYF
TGCGCCAGCAGCCTCCTTCCGAGGTCGAGCGGGGGGGCGTACGAGCAGTACTTC
>NA|TRBV6-1|TRBJ1-1|NA
CASSGRLNTEAFF
TGTGCCAGCAGTGGCAGATTGAACACTGAAGCTTTCTTT
>few|TRBV28|TRBJ2-7|NA
CASSQAWEQYF
TGTGCCAGCAGCCAAGCATGGGAGCAGTACTTC
>NA|TRBV27|TRBJ2-2|NA
CASSFNPGGELFF
TGTGCCAGCAGTTTTAATCCGGGCGGGGAGCTGTTTTTT
>NA|TRBV7-9|TRBJ1-2|NA
CASSLALGGGRGYTF
TGTGCCAGCAGCTTAGCCCTGGGGGGAGGGAGAGGCTACACCTTC
>NA|TRBV6-5|TRBJ2-1|NA
CASSYRGSSYNEQFF
TGTGCCAGCAGTTACCGGGGGAGCTCCTACAATGAGCAGTTCTTC
>NA|TRBV9|TRBJ1-1|NA
CASSVGTRSTEAFF
TGTGCCAGCAGCGTAGGCACTAGATCAACTGAAGCTTTCTTT
>NA|TRBV15|TRBJ2-5|TRBD1
CASSRGLDRGQETQYF
TGTGCCTCCAGCAGAGGACTCGACAGGGGTCAAGAGACCCAGTACTTC
>NA|TRBV11-2|TRBJ1-1|TRBD1
CASSGRDRGRLLNTEAFF
TGTGCCAGCAGCGGCCGGGACAGGGGGCGTTTGCTTAACACTGAAGCTTTCTTT
>NA|TRBV11-2|TRBJ1-2|NA
CASSLTGGRGYTF
TGTGCCAGCAGCTTGACGGGGGGTCGTGGCTACACCTTC
>NA|TRBV6-5|TRBJ2-7|TRBD2
CASSTTSGNAYEQYF
TGTGCCAGCAGCACCACTAGCGGGAACGCCTACGAGCAGTACTTC
>NA|TRBV20-1|TRBJ1-1|NA
CSARVDTEAFF
TGCAGTGCCAGGGTGGACACTGAAGCTTTCTTT
>NA|TRBV29-1|TRBJ2-3|TRBD2
CSVEAVAGGRTDTQYF
TGCAGCGTTGAGGCTGTGGCGGGGGGGCGCACAGATACGCAGTATTTT
>NA|TRBV7-2|TRBJ1-2|TRBD1
CASSSPKDRVDGYTF
TGTGCCAGCAGCTCTCCGAAGGACAGGGTCGATGGCTACACCTTC
>NA|TRBV27|TRBJ1-1|NA
CASYSPGSEAFF
TGTGCCAGCTACTCCCCGGGGTCTGAAGCTTTCTTT
>many|TRBV6-1|TRBJ1-4|TRBD1
CASSGQGARVEKLFF
TGTGCCAGCAGTGGACAGGGGGCGCGGGTTGAAAAACTGTTTTTT
>once|TRBV13|TRBJ2-7|TRBD2
CASSDSGRSYEQYF
TGTGCCAGCAGCGATAGCGGGAGGTCCTACGAGCAGTACTTC
>NA|TRBV6-6|TRBJ2-5|NA
CASELMSAGQETQYF
TGTGCCAGCGAGCTTATGTCGGCAGGGCAAGAGACCCAGTACTTC
>NA|TRBV6-5|TRBJ2-1|TRBD2
CASSSGGNGNEQFF
TGTGCCAGCAGTAGCGGGGGGAATGGGAATGAGCAGTTCTTC
>NA|TRBV9|TRBJ2-7|NA
CASSVRQGSDEQYF
TGTGCCAGCAGCGTAAGGCAGGGGTCGGACGAGCAGTACTTC
>once|TRBV6-5|TRBJ1-5|TRBD1
CASSPRAGGIQPQHF
TGTGCCAGCAGTCCTCGGGCAGGGGGCATTCAGCCCCAGCATTTT
>NA|TRBV6-8|TRBJ1-1|NA
CASPKSTLEAFF
TGTGCCAGCCCTAAGTCCACGCTGGAAGCTTTCTTT
>NA|TRBV9|TRBJ2-1|NA
CASSAYGTLPSYNEQFF
TGTGCCAGCAGCGCCTATGGGACACTCCCTTCCTACAATGAGCAGTTCTTC
>few|TRBV5-1|TRBJ2-2|NA
CASSLGPLARSSNTGELFF
TGCGCCAGCAGCTTGGGGCCGTTGGCACGTTCATCGAACACCGGGGAGCTGTTTTTT
>once|TRBV30|TRBJ2-5|NA
CACPFGKSGSQETQYF
TGTGCCTGCCCCTTCGGTAAAAGCGGATCGCAAGAGACCCAGTACTTC
>NA|TRBV29-1|TRBJ1-1|TRBD1
CSGRKGVGQGGTEAFF
TGCAGCGGGCGAAAGGGTGTCGGACAGGGCGGCACTGAAGCTTTCTTT
>once|TRBV5-6|TRBJ1-6|NA
CASSLEGGPNSPLHF
TGTGCCAGCAGCTTGGAAGGAGGCCCTAATTCACCCCTCCACTTT
>NA|TRBV12-5|TRBJ1-2|NA
CASGFGRGTYGYTF
TGTGCTAGTGGTTTCGGGCGGGGGACCTATGGCTACACCTTC
>once|TRBV5-6|TRBJ2-3|NA
CASSPPRGWWADTQYF
TGTGCCAGCAGCCCCCCCCGGGGGTGGTGGGCAGATACGCAGTATTTT
>NA|TRBV27|TRBJ1-5|NA
CASTPRAGSRISQPQHF
TGTGCCAGCACTCCTAGGGCGGGTAGCAGGATCAGTCAGCCCCAGCATTTT
>NA|TRBV18|TRBJ1-1|NA
CASSPYIQATNTEAFF
TGTGCCAGCTCACCCTACATACAGGCGACGAACACTGAAGCTTTCTTT
>NA|TRBV28|TRBJ2-2|TRBD1
CASSIFAGQGITGELFF
TGTGCCAGCAGCATATTCGCGGGACAGGGGATCACCGGGGAGCTGTTTTTT
>NA|TRBV6-5|TRBJ2-7|NA
CASSYRGQRDEQYF
TGTGCCAGCAGTTATCGAGGACAACGTGACGAGCAGTACTTC
>NA|TRBV4-2|TRBJ2-1|NA
CASSQDVGGMKVFGDEQFF
TGTGCCAGCAGCCAGGACGTGGGGGGAATGAAGGTCTTCGGAGATGAGCAGTTCTTC
>NA|TRBV28|TRBJ2-1|NA
CASNGVHNEQFF
TGTGCCAGCAACGGAGTTCACAATGAGCAGTTCTTC
>NA|TRBV6-1|TRBJ1-2|NA
CASTRGGIGYTF
TGTGCCAGCACTAGGGGGGGGATTGGCTACACCTTC
>NA|TRBV28|TRBJ1-5|TRBD1
CASSYRGPNQPQHF
TGTGCCAGCAGCTACAGGGGGCCTAATCAGCCCCAGCATTTT
>few|TRBV15|TRBJ2-3|NA
CATSRDWGGHSRSDTQYF
TGTGCCACCAGCAGAGATTGGGGGGGACATAGTCGATCAGATACGCAGTATTTT
>NA|TRBV9|TRBJ1-1|TRBD1
CASSAGTENTEAFF
TGTGCCAGCAGCGCCGGGACAGAGAACACTGAAGCTTTCTTT
>NA|TRBV5-8|TRBJ2-5|TRBD2
CASSWGGRGTQYF
TGTGCCAGCAGCTGGGGGGGAAGAGGGACCCAGTACTTC
>NA|TRBV5-6|TRBJ1-5|NA
CASSFGARGYQPQHF
TGTGCCAGCAGCTTCGGGGCGCGGGGCTATCAGCCCCAGCATTTT
>NA|TRBV2|TRBJ2-2|NA
CASIWGTSNTGELFF
TGTGCCAGCATCTGGGGGACATCGAACACCGGGGAGCTGTTTTTT